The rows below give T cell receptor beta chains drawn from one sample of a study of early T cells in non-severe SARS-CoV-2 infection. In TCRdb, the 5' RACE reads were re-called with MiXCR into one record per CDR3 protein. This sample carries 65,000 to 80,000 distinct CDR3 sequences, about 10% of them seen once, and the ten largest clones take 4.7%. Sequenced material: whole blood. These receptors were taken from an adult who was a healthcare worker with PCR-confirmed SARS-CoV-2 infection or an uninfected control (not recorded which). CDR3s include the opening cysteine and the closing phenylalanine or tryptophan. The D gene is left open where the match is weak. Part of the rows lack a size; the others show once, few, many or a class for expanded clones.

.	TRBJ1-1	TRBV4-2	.	CASSQAHRDTEAFF	TGTGCCAGCAGCCAAGCCCACAGGGATACTGAAGCTTTCTTT
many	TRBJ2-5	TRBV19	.	CASQQTGGLETQYF	TGTGCCAGTCAGCAGACAGGCGGCTTGGAGACCCAGTACTTC
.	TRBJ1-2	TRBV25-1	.	CASSISPGPLGYTF	TGTGCCAGCAGTATAAGTCCCGGTCCTTTGGGCTACACCTTC
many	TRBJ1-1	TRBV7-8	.	CASSLSPQNTEAFF	TGTGCCAGCAGCTTATCTCCCCAGAACACTGAAGCTTTCTTT
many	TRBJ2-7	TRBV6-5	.	CASSPGALSYEQYF	TGTGCCAGCAGTCCTGGGGCGCTCTCCTACGAGCAGTACTTC
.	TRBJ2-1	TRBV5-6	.	CASSSFNEQFF	TGTGCCAGCAGCTCGTTCAATGAGCAGTTCTTC
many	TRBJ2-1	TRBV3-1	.	CASSQGPGTYNEQFF	TGTGCCAGCAGCCAAGGTCCAGGTACCTACAATGAGCAGTTCTTC
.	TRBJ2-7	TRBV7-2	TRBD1	CASSLVWTGDYEQYF	TGTGCCAGCAGCTTAGTTTGGACAGGGGACTACGAGCAGTACTTC
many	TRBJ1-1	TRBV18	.	CASSPKDNTEAFF	TGTGCCAGCTCACCAAAGGATAACACTGAAGCTTTCTTT
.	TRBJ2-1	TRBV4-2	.	CASSQDPVDDEQFF	TGTGCCAGCAGCCAAGACCCGGTCGACGATGAGCAGTTCTTC
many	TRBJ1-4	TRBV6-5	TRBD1	CASSPGQGVSVGEKLFF	TGTGCCAGCAGTCCTGGACAGGGGGTATCGGTTGGTGAAAAACTGTTTTTT
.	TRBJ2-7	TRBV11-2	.	CASSIPFDSSYEQYF	TGTGCCAGCAGCATCCCTTTCGACAGCTCCTACGAGCAGTACTTC
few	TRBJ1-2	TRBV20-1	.	CSAQDSRNYGYTF	TGCAGTGCCCAGGACAGCCGAAACTATGGCTACACCTTC
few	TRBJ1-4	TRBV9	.	CASSVFAAGGEKLFF	TGTGCCAGCAGCGTATTCGCGGCCGGGGGCGAAAAACTGTTTTTT
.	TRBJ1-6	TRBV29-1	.	CSVEEDRRSYNSPLHF	TGCAGCGTTGAAGAGGACCGGCGCTCCTATAATTCACCCCTCCACTTT
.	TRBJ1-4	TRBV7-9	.	CASNTRPDQEKLFF	TGTGCCAGCAATACCCGACCAGACCAGGAAAAACTGTTTTTT
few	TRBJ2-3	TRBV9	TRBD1	CASSPGGGTDTQYF	TGTGCCAGCAGCCCAGGGGGCGGCACAGATACGCAGTATTTT
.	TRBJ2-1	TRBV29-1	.	CSVEGPYNEQFF	TGCAGCGTTGAAGGGCCCTACAATGAGCAGTTCTTC
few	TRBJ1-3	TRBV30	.	CAWSYERGVSGNTIYF	TGTGCCTGGAGTTATGAGAGGGGGGTCTCTGGAAACACCATATATTTT
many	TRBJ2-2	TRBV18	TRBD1	CASSPVTGTGELFF	TGTGCCAGCTCACCTGTGACAGGGACCGGGGAGCTGTTTTTT
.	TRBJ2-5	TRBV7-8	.	CASSGFGLYQETQYF	TGTGCCAGCAGCGGATTTGGTTTGTACCAAGAGACCCAGTACTTC
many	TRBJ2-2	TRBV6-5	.	CASSNPKKNTGELFF	TGTGCCAGCAGTAACCCAAAGAAGAACACCGGGGAGCTGTTTTTT
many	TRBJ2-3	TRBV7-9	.	CASSLGDIITDTQYF	TGTGCCAGCAGCTTAGGGGACATAATCACAGATACGCAGTATTTT
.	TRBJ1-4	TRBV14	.	CASSQGWGLDEKLFF	TGTGCCAGCAGCCAAGGATGGGGGCTGGACGAAAAACTGTTTTTT
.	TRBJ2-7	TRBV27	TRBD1	CASRLGQGTYEQYF	TGTGCCAGCAGACTGGGACAGGGCACCTACGAGCAGTACTTC
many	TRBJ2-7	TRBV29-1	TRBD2	CSVEVAGTYEQYF	TGCAGCGTTGAGGTAGCGGGGACCTACGAGCAGTACTTC
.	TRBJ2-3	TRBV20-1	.	CSARRGDTQYF	TGCAGTGCTAGGCGGGGAGATACGCAGTATTTT
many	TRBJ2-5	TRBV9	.	CASSFSGSGGETQYF	TGTGCCAGCAGCTTCTCCGGGTCTGGTGGGGAGACCCAGTACTTC
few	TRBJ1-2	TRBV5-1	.	CASSFDRENYGYTF	TGCGCCAGCAGCTTCGACAGAGAAAACTATGGCTACACCTTC
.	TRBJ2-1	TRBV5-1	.	CASSSLGSTSYNEQFF	TGCGCCAGCAGCTCCCTAGGCAGCACCTCCTACAATGAGCAGTTCTTC
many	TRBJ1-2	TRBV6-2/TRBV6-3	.	CASRRGPANYGYTF	TGTGCCAGCAGGAGGGGACCAGCTAACTATGGCTACACCTTC
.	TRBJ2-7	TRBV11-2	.	CASSQKGTWAYEQYF	TGTGCCAGCAGCCAAAAGGGGACATGGGCCTACGAGCAGTACTTC
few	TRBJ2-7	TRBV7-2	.	CASSFQIPGPGTDWYEQYF	TGTGCCAGCAGCTTTCAGATACCGGGACCTGGGACCGACTGGTACGAGCAGTACTTC
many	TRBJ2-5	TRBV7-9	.	CASSPKETQYF	TGTGCCAGCAGCCCTAAAGAGACCCAGTACTTC
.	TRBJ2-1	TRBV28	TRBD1	CASTPDRGGEQFF	TGTGCCAGCACCCCGGACAGGGGTGGGGAGCAGTTCTTC
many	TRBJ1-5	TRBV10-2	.	CASSESRYSNQPQHF	TGCGCCAGCAGTGAGTCGCGCTATAGCAATCAGCCCCAGCATTTT
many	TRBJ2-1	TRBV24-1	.	CATSDTLGVGDNEQFF	TGTGCCACCAGTGATACCCTGGGTGTGGGGGACAATGAGCAGTTCTTC
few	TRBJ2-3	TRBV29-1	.	CSAPVGGWKDTQYF	TGCAGCGCCCCTGTGGGGGGCTGGAAAGATACGCAGTATTTT